This T cell receptor (beta chain) originates from a study of blood T cell repertoires in COVID-19. Clones were read by immunoSEQ multiplex PCR, and TCRdb kept only the in-frame ones, dropping some. Of almost 250,000 clones detected, around 87% appear once; the ten largest clones hold about 1.5%. There are 16 residues in the CDR3. V was pared by 0 bases and J by 0 bases, with 6 bases between. Looked up from germline, CDR1 is MNHEY and CDR2 is SMNVEV (reference sequence). The material sequenced was PBMCs or T cells enriched from blood (not recorded which). The J gene is TRBJ1-6, the V gene TRBV27; D is unresolved. The sequence was collected from a woman aged 45-65 years who had recovered from COVID-19. This CDR3 is CASSLSVSSYNSPLHF. CDR3 nucleotides: TGTGCCAGCAGTTTATCGGTCAGCTCCTATAATTCACCCCTCCACTTT.